The subject of this entry is one TCR beta chain. The record originates from a study of cytomegalovirus exposure and HLA in healthy donors. Germline trimming cut 6 bases from V and 4 bases from J; bases unmatched to any gene: 5. Germline V gene data show CDR1 as SGDLS and CDR2 as YYNGEE. This CDR3 has 15 residues. PCR employed 60 Vbeta and 13 Jbeta primers. Profiled with immunoSEQ multiplex PCR; TCRdb holds only in-frame clones, not every one. The data hold approximately 190,000 clones, with approximately 84% observed a single time. The chain employs TRBV9 and TRBJ2-5; TRBD2 matches 14 bases. The TCR comes from a boy between 10 and 17 years old in good health and CMV-seronegative. The sample was PBMCs. The CDR3 protein is CASTPTSGRGETQYF. The CDR3 region has the DNA TGTGCCAGCACACCGACTAGCGGGAGGGGAGAGACCCAGTACTTC. The full variable domain, with the rest looked up from reference TRBV9 and TRBJ2-5, is DSGVTQTPKHLITATGQRVTLRCSPRSGDLSVYWYQQSLDQGLQFLIQYYNGEERAKGNILERFSAQQFPDLHSELNLSSLELGDSALYFCASTPTSGRGETQYFGPGTRLLVL.